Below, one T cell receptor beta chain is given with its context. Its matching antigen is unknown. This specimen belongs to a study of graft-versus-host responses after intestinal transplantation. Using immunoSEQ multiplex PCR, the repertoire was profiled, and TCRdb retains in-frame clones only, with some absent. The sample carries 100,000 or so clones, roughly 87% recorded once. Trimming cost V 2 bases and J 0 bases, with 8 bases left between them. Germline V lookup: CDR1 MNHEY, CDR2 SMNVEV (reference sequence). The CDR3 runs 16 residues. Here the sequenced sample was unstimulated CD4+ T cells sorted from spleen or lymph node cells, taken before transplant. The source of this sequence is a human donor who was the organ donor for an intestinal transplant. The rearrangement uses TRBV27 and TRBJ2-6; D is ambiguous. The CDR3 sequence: CASSLKPYSGANVLTF. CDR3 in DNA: TGTGCCAGCAGTTTAAAGCCCTACTCTGGGGCCAACGTCCTGACTTTC.